This T cell receptor (beta chain) was identified in a study of cytomegalovirus exposure and HLA in healthy donors. Germline CDR1 is GTSNPN and CDR2 is SVGIG (reference sequence). CDR3 length: 16 amino acids. Trimming cost V 3 bases and J 8 bases; bases outside gene matches: 14. Every donor was a healthy person donating bone marrow. Study-wide results and caveats: It was confirmed in vitro that a few of the CMV-associated chains were specific for CMV antigens. TCR beta chains numbering some 160 were designated cytomegalovirus-associated. Highly shared sequence variants in one cluster were likely a sequencing artifact.

The primer mix had 60 Vbeta and 13 Jbeta primers. Libraries were prepared by immunoSEQ multiplex PCR; TCRdb keeps only in-frame clonotypes and omits some of them. The sample yields tens of thousands of clones, 73% seen once. Of note for this clone: Its antigen is currently unknown.

The chain employs TRBV30 and TRBJ2-1, with 9 bases lining up with TRBD1. The sample comprised PBMCs. The source of this sequence is a man aged 45-65 years in good health and CMV-seronegative. CDR3 DNA sequence: TGTGCCTGGAGCGACATAAGATGGGGACAGGGCTATGAGCAGTTCTTC. It is translated as CAWSDIRWGQGYEQFF.